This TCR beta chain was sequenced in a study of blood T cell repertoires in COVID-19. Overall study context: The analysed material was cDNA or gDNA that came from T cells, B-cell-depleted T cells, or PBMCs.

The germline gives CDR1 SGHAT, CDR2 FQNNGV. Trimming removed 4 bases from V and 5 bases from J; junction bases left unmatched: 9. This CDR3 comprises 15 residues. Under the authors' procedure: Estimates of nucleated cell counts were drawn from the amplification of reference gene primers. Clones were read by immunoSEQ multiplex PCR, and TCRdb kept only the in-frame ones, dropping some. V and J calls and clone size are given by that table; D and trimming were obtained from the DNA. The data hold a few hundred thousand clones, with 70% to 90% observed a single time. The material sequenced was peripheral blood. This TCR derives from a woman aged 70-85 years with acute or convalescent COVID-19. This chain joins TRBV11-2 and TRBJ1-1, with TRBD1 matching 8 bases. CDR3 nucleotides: TGTGCCAGCAGCTCCTATCATCAGGGGGCGACTGAAGCTTTCTTT. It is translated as CASSSYHQGATEAFF.